The present entry profiles one TCR beta chain with its context. This entry comes from a study of blood T cell repertoires in COVID-19. Study-level information: The study drew acute and convalescent COVID-19 samples from the United States, Italy and Spain. In each case, the material was cDNA or gDNA derived from T cells, B-cell-depleted T cells, or PBMCs.

Germline CDR1 and CDR2: SGHTA and FQGNSA. The CDR3 sequence is 13 residues long. Trimming took 5 bases from V and 8 from J; bases not matched to a gene: 7. Methods used by the authors: Reference gene primer amplification yielded estimated nucleated cell counts. Profiling relied on immunoSEQ multiplex PCR, and the TCRdb table lists in-frame clones only, not all of them. D and trimming were read from the DNA, whereas the V and J calls and clone size are those reported in that table. This table has a few hundred thousand clones, roughly 80% appearing once. This receptor was identified in a man aged 25 to 40 with active or convalescent COVID-19. The genes are TRBV7-2 and TRBJ1-1; TRBD1 matches at 8 bases. The sequenced material came from peripheral blood. CDR3 DNA: TGTGCCAGCAGCCAATACAGGGGGGCAGAAGCTTTCTTT. Translated: CASSQYRGAEAFF.